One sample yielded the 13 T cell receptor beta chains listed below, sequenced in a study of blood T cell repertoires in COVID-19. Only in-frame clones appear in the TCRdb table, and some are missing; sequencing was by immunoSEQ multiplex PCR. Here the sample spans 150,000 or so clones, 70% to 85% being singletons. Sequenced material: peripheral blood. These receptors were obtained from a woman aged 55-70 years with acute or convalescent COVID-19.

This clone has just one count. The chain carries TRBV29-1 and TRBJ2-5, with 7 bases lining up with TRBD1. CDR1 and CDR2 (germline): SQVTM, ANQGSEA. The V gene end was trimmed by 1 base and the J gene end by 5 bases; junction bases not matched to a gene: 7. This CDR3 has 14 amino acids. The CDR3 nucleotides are TGCAGCGTTGAAGGTGAAGTAGGGGGCGAGACCCAGTACTTC. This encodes CSVEGEVGGETQYF.

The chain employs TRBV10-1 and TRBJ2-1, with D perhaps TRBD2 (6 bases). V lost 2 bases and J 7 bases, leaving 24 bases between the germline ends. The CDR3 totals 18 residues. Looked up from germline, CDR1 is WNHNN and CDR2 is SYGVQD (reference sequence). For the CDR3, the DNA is TGCGCCAGCAGTGAGGGAGGGGCAAAGGGACGCCCTGGGAATGAGCAGTTCTTC. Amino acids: CASSEGGAKGRPGNEQFF.

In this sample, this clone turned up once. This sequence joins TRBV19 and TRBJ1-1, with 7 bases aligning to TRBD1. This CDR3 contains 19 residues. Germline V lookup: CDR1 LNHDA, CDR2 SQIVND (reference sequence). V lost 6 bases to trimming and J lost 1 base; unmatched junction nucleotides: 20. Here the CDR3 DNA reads TGTGCCAGTAGCCAAAATACGGGACAGCTTACTTGGCAGAACACTGAAGCTTTCTTT. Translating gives CASSQNTGQLTWQNTEAFF.

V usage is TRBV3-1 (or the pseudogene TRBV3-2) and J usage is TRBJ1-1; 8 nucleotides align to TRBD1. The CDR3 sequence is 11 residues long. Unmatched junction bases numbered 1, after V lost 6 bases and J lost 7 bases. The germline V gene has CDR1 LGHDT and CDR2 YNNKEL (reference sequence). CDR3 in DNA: TGTGCCAGCAGTGGGACAGGTGAAGCTTTCTTT. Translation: CASSGTGEAFF.

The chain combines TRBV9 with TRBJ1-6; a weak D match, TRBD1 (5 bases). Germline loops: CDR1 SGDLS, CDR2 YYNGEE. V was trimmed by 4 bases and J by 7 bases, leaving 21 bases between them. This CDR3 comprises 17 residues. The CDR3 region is CASSPSVQGGGNSPLHF. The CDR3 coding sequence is TGTGCCAGCAGCCCGAGCGTCCAGGGAGGTGGGAATTCACCCCTCCACTTT.

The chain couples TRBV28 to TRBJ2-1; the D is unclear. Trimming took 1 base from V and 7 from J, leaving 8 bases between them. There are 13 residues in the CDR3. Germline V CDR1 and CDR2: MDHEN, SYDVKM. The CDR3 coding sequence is TGTGCCAGCAGTTTATCCCTAGAGAATGAGCAGTTCTTC. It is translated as CASSLSLENEQFF. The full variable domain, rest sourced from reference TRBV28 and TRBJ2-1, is DVKVTQSSRYLVKRTGEKVFLECVQDMDHENMFWYRQDPGLGLRLIYFSYDVKMKEKGDIPEGYSVSREKKERFSLILESASTNQTSMYLCASSLSLENEQFFGPGTRLTVL.

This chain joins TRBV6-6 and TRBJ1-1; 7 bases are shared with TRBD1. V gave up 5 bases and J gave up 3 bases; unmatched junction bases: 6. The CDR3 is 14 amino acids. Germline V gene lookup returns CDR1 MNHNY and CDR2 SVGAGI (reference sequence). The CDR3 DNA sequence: TGTGCCAGCAGTCGAGAGGACAGGTACACTGAAGCTTTCTTT. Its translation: CASSREDRYTEAFF.

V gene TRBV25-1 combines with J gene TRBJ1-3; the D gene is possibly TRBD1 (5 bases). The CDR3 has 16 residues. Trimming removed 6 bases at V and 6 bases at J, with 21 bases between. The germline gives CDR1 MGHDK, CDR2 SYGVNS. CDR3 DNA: TGTGCCAGCAGCCCAAGGGGAACTATCGGCAAAAACACCATATATTTT. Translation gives CASSPRGTIGKNTIYF.

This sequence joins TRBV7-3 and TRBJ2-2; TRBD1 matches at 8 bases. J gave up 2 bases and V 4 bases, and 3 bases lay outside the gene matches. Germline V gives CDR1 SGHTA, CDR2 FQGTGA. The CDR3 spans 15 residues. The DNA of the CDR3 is TGTGCCAGCAGCTCGACAGGGGTCAACACCGGGGAGCTGTTTTTT. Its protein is CASSSTGVNTGELFF.

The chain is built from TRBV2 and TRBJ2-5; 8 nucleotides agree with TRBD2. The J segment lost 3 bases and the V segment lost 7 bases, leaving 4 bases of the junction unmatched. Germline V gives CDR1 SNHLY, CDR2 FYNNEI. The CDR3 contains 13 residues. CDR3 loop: CASKRETKETQYF. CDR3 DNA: TGTGCCAGCAAGCGGGAGACTAAAGAGACCCAGTACTTC.

The CDR3 protein is CATSDSTRTYNEQFF. For the CDR3, the DNA is TGTGCCACCAGTGATTCTACACGGACATACAATGAGCAGTTCTTC. The V gene is TRBV24-1, the J gene TRBJ2-1, with TRBD1 as a possible D gene (5 bases). The germline V gene has CDR1 KGHDR and CDR2 SFDVKD. V lost 2 bases, J lost 4 bases, and 11 bases lay in between. This CDR3 has 15 residues.

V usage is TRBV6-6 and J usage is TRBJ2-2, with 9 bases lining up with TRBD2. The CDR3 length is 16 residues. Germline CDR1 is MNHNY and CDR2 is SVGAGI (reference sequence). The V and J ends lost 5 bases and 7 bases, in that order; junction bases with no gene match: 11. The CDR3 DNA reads TGTGCCAGCAGTCCCGGGCTAGCGGGGAGGAACGGGGAGCTGTTTTTT. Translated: CASSPGLAGRNGELFF.

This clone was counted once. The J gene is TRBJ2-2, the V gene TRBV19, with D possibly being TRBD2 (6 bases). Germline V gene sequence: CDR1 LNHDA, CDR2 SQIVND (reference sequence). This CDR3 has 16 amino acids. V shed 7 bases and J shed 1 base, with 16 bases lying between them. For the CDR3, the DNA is TGTGCCAGTAAGGCTGGAGGGGCGCTGAACACCGGGGAGCTGTTTTTT. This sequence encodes CASKAGGALNTGELFF. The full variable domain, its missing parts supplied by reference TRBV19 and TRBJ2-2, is DGGITQSPKYLFRKEGQNVTLSCEQNLNHDAMYWYRQDPGQGLRLIYYSQIVNDFQKGDIAEGYSVSREKKESFPLTVTSAQKNPTAFYLCASKAGGALNTGELFFGEGSRLTVL.